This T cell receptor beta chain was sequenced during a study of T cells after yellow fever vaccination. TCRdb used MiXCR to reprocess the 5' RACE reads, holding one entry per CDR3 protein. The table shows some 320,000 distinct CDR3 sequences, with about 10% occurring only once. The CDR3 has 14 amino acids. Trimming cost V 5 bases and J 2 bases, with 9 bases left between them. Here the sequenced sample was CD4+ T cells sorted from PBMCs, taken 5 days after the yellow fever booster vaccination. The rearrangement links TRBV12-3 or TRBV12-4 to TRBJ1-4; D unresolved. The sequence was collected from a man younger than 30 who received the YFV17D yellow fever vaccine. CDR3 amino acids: CASSSFATNEKLFF. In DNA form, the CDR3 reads TGTGCCAGCAGTAGCTTTGCTACTAATGAAAAACTGTTTTTT.